The entry below gives a single T cell receptor (beta chain) sequence along with its context. The antigen remains undetermined. The assay was immunoSEQ multiplex PCR, and TCRdb's table has in-frame clones only and misses some. The sample lists more than 40,000 clones, about 88% seen once, with roughly 7.8% in the top ten. This sample stems from a study of OX40 agonist ivuxolimab in advanced cancers. Study-wide context: The mean age was roughly 60 years, ranging from 23 to 79, with around four fifths of participants male. Prior anti-PD-1, anti-PD-L1 or anti-CTLA-4 therapy was allowed; around 40% had some. Study results and caveats: Low levels of normalized T-cell clonal expansion also appeared in some nonresponders.

The CDR3 has 14 residues. Germline loops: CDR1 KGHSH, CDR2 LQKENI. The junction had 2 bases not matched to a gene; V was cut back by 4 bases and J by 3 bases. The TCR comes from an adult with an advanced solid tumor such as melanoma, head and neck, liver or kidney cancer. The chain is built from TRBV18 and TRBJ2-7; 11 bases line up with TRBD1. The sample here was CD4+ or CD8+ T cells sorted from blood, taken in a trial of the OX40 agonist ivuxolimab. The CDR3 sequence: CASSRGTGGYEQYF. The CDR3, as DNA: TGTGCCAGCTCACGAGGGACAGGGGGCTACGAGCAGTACTTC.